A selection of T cell receptor beta chains follows, all from one sample in a study of blood T cells in healthy people across ages. Via MiXCR, TCRdb re-called the 5' RACE reads, giving one row per CDR3 protein. The sample lists roughly 1.5 million distinct CDR3 sequences; 35% to 45% were seen once. The sample consisted of blood. These TCRs come from a woman aged 18-30 years in good health. Each CDR3 is given with its conserved first and last residue. The D gene is left open where the match is weak. Only some rows state a clone size, as once, few, many or a class for expanded clones.

D gene	clone size	V gene	J gene	CDR3 DNA	CDR3 protein
.	many	TRBV25-1	TRBJ2-3	TGTGCCAGCAGTGTGGCGCTAGCGACAGATACGCAGTATTTT	CASSVALATDTQYF
.	.	TRBV7-2	TRBJ1-5	TGTGCCAGCAGCCCCAGGTGGGGCAATCAGCCCCAGCATTTT	CASSPRWGNQPQHF
TRBD2	.	TRBV4-1	TRBJ2-1	TGCGCCAGCAGCCAACCCTTTAGCGGGAGGACCTACAATGAGCAGTTCTTC	CASSQPFSGRTYNEQFF
TRBD1	few	TRBV12-3/TRBV12-4	TRBJ2-1	TGTGCCAGCAGCCCACAGGGGCCCGGAGAGCAGTTCTTC	CASSPQGPGEQFF
.	.	TRBV7-9	TRBJ2-1	TGTGCCAGCAGCTCGAAGGCCAATGAGCAGTTCTTC	CASSSKANEQFF
.	.	TRBV29-1	TRBJ2-3	TGCAGCGGGGCCTACACAGATACGCAGTATTTT	CSGAYTDTQYF
TRBD2	.	TRBV30	TRBJ2-1	TGTGCCTCAAAACGACTAGCGGGGGATTATGAGCAGTTCTTC	CASKRLAGDYEQFF
.	once	TRBV29-1	TRBJ1-4	TGCAGCGCAAGAGAAACAGGTTCGCGCGAAAAACTGTTTTTT	CSARETGSREKLFF
.	.	TRBV29-1	TRBJ1-1	TGCAGCGTTGACCCAGGGGCTGAAGCTTTCTTT	CSVDPGAEAFF
.	.	TRBV9	TRBJ2-3	TGTGCCAGCAGCGTAGACGTCCCTAGCTACCGCACAGATACGCAGTATTTT	CASSVDVPSYRTDTQYF
.	.	TRBV9	TRBJ1-1	TGTGCCAGCAGCCGGGACGGCGGGAACGGTGAAGCTTTCTTT	CASSRDGGNGEAFF
TRBD2	few	TRBV9	TRBJ2-7	TGTGCCAGCAGCGTAGTTCCGGGAGGGGTCTACGAGCAGTACTTC	CASSVVPGGVYEQYF
TRBD2	.	TRBV13	TRBJ2-1	TGTGCCAGCAGCTCCGGGACTACCGACAATGAGCAGTTCTTC	CASSSGTTDNEQFF
.	few	TRBV9	TRBJ1-2	TGTGCCAGCAGCGTGGGACCCACGACCCCCTTTCGGAGCCACACCTTC	CASSVGPTTPFRSHTF
.	.	TRBV30	TRBJ2-1	TGTGCCTGGAGTGTCGGAGGGGTCGATGAGCAGTTCTTC	CAWSVGGVDEQFF
.	few	TRBV3-1	TRBJ2-5	TGTGCCAGCAGCCACTCAGGGCACTACCCCTCTAAGGAGACCCAGTACTTC	CASSHSGHYPSKETQYF
.	few	TRBV20-1	TRBJ1-5	TGCAGTGCTAGCCCCCTCGGGGCCAATCAGCCCCAGCATTTT	CSASPLGANQPQHF
TRBD1	many	TRBV12-3/TRBV12-4	TRBJ1-5	TGTGCCAGCAGCCCAAAACTGACAGGGCCCAATCAGCCCCAGCATTTT	CASSPKLTGPNQPQHF
.	few	TRBV27	TRBJ1-5	TGTGCCAGCAGTTCCCTCGAAGGGCCTCAGCCCCAGCATTTT	CASSSLEGPQPQHF
TRBD2	.	TRBV13	TRBJ2-5	TGTGCCAGCAGCAGCATGAGCGGGGGGGCGGAGACCCAGTACTTC	CASSSMSGGAETQYF
.	.	TRBV12-3/TRBV12-4	TRBJ2-1	TGTGCCAGCAGTTCCTTCGACTGGCAGTTCTTC	CASSSFDWQFF
.	.	TRBV29-1	TRBJ2-1	TGCAGCGTGGGGGCAGGGGACAATGAGCAGTTCTTC	CSVGAGDNEQFF
.	.	TRBV7-2	TRBJ2-7	TGTGCCAGCCGCCCACTGGGGTTCGCGGTATCCGAGCAGTACTTC	CASRPLGFAVSEQYF
.	few	TRBV7-9	TRBJ1-2	TGTGCCAGCAGCTTTTCAGAGACTAATGGCTACACCTTC	CASSFSETNGYTF
TRBD2	few	TRBV29-1	TRBJ2-1	TGCAGCGTTGTGGGACTAGCGGGAGTCAATGAGCAGTTCTTC	CSVVGLAGVNEQFF
.	few	TRBV12-3/TRBV12-4	TRBJ1-4	TGTGCCAGCAGTTTTAATAGAGTGTCTGAAAAACTGTTTTTT	CASSFNRVSEKLFF
.	.	TRBV27	TRBJ2-4	TGTGCCAGCAGTGTAGTACCCTTCCTCCTAGCCAAAAACATTCAGTACTTC	CASSVVPFLLAKNIQYF